This T cell receptor (beta chain) was obtained from a study of molecular identifiers for immune sequencing clone quantification. Across the study: With replicates, the RNA of around 18,000 or 91,000 naive CD8 cells was split five ways and four were sequenced.

The ends lost 4 bases at V and 4 bases at J; junction bases unmatched: 3. The V gene's germline CDR1 is PRHDT and CDR2 FYEKMQ (reference sequence). The CDR3 consists of 13 residues. Based on a CD8+CD4-CCR7+CD45RA+ profile, naive CD8 T cells were sorted. This clonotype was detected many times. Its antigen is currently unknown. In TCRdb, the PCR reads were re-called with MiXCR into one record per CDR3 protein. The sample lists about 100,000 distinct CDR3 sequences; 36% were seen once. Study-level points and caveats: Highly expanded clone sizes could be underestimated through barcode sharing by identical TCR molecules. Over 97% of effector molecules, yet under 1% of naive-cell molecules, were held by clones above 20 RNA copies.

This chain joins TRBV13 and TRBJ2-7; 8 bases map to TRBD2. Sequencing was performed on naive CD8+ T cells from blood, with Jurkat cell RNA spiked in. Subset meaning: FACS-sorted CD8+CD4-CCR7+CD45RA+ naive T cells. The sequence was collected from a human donor in good health. Some libraries in this study had Jurkat cell RNA spiked in. In DNA form, the CDR3 reads TGTGCCAGCAGCTCGAGCGGGAGTTACGAGCAGTACTTC. It specifies CASSSSGSYEQYF. Complete variable domain (other parts from reference TRBV13 and TRBJ2-7): AAGVIQSPRHLIKEKRETATLKCYPIPRHDTVYWYQQGPGQDPQFLISFYEKMQSDKGSIPDRFSAQQFSDYHSELNMSSLELGDSALYFCASSSSGSYEQYFGPGTRLTVT.